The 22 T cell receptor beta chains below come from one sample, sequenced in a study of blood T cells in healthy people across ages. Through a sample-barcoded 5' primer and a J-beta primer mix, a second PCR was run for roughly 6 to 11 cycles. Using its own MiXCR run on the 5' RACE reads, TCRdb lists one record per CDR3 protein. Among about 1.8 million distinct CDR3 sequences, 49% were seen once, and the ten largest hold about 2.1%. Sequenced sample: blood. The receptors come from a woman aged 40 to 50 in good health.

The CDR3 here is CASSQGNLRELETQYF. In nucleotides, the CDR3 is TGCGCCAGCAGCCAAGGTAATCTGCGGGAACTGGAGACCCAGTACTTC. The chain combines TRBV4-1 with TRBJ2-5, with a weak D call TRBD2 (6 bases). CDR1 MGHRA and CDR2 YSYEKL come from the germline V gene. Deletions cut 1 base from V and 5 bases from J, with 17 bases between. The CDR3 is 16 amino acids.

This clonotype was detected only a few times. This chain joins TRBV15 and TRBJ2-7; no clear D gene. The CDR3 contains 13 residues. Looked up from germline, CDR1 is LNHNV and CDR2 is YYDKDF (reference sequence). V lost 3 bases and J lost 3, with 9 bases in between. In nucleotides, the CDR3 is TGTGCCACCAGCAGGAACTATCTCTACGAGCAGTACTTC. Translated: CATSRNYLYEQYF.

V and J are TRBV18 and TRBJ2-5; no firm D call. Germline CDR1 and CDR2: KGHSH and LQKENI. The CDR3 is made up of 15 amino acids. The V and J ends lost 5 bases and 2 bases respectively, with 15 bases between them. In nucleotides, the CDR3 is TGTGCCAGCTCAAACAACAGAGCACAGCAAGAGACCCAGTACTTC. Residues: CASSNNRAQQETQYF. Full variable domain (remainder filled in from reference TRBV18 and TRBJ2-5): NAGVMQNPRHLVRRRGQEARLRCSPMKGHSHVYWYRQLPEEGLKFMVYLQKENIIDESGMPKERFSAEFPKEGPSILRIQQVVRGDSAAYFCASSNNRAQQETQYFGPGTRLLVL.

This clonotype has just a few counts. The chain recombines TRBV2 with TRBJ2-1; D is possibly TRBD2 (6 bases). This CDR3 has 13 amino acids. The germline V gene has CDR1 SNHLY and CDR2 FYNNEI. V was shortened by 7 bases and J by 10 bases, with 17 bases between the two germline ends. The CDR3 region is CASTRDSLGEQFF. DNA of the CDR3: TGTGCCAGCACTCGGGACTCCTTGGGAGAGCAGTTCTTC.

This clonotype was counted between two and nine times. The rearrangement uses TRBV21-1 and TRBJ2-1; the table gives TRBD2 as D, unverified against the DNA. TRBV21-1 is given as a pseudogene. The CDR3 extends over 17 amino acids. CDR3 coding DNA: TGTGCCAGCACCAAGGGGGCTAGCGGGGGTGGCTACAATGAGCAGTTCTTC. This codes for CASTKGASGGGYNEQFF.

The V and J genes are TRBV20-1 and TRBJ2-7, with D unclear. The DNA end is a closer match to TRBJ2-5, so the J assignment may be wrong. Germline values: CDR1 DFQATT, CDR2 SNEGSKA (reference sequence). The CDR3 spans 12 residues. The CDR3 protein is CSANIDGGTQYF. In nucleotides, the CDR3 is TGCAGTGCAAATATAGATGGTGGGACCCAGTACTTC.

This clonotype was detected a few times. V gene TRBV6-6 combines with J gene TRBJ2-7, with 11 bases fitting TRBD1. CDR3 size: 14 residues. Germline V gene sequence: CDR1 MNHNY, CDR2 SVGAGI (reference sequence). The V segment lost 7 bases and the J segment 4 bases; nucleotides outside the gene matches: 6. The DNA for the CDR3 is TGTGCCAGCATTGCCGGGACAGGGGGTTACGAGCAGTACTTC. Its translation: CASIAGTGGYEQYF.

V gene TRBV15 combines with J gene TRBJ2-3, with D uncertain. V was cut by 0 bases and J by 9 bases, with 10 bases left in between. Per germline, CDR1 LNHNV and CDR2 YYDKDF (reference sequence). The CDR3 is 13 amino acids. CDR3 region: CATSRDSADTQYF. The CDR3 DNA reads TGTGCCACCAGCAGAGATTCGGCGGACACGCAGTATTTT. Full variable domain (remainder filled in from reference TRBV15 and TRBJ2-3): DAMVIQNPRYQVTQFGKPVTLSCSQTLNHNVMYWYQQKSSQAPKLLFHYYDKDFNNEADTPDNFQSRRPNTSFCFLDIRSPGLGDTAMYLCATSRDSADTQYFGPGTRLTVL.

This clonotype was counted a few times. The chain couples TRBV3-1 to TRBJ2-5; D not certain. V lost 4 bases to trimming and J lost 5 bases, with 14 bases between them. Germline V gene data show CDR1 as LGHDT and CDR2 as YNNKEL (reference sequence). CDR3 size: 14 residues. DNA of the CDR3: TGTGCCAGCAGCCTAAGCCAAGGATTCGAGACCCAGTACTTC. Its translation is CASSLSQGFETQYF.

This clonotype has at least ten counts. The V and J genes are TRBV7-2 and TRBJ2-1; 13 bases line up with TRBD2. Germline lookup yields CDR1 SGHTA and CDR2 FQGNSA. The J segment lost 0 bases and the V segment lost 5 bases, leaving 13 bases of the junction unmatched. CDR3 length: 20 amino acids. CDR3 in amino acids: CASSPRLGTSGESSYNEQFF. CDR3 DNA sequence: TGTGCCAGCAGCCCCCGTCTGGGGACTAGCGGGGAGAGCTCCTACAATGAGCAGTTCTTC.

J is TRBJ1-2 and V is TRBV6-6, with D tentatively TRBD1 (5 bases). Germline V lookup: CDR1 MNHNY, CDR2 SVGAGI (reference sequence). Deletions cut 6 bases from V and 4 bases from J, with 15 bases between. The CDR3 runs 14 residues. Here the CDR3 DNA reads TGTGCCAGCAGCACCGGGGACGTTGGCTATGGCTACACCTTC. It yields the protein CASSTGDVGYGYTF.

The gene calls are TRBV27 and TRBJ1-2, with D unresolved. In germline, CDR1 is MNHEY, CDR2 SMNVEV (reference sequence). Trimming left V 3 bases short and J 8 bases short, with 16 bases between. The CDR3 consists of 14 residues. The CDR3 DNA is TGTGCCAGCAGTTTGGCCGGGCAGGAAGAGGGCTACACCTTC. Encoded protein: CASSLAGQEEGYTF.

The CDR3 DNA reads as TGTGCCAGCAGTTCCCCCCCAACTGGTACCTACGAGCAGTACTTC. Protein sequence: CASSSPPTGTYEQYF. The V gene is TRBV28, the J gene TRBJ2-7, with D unresolved. The CDR3 sequence is 15 residues long. From germline, CDR1 is MDHEN and CDR2 SYDVKM. The V end lost 4 bases, the J end lost 2 bases, and 15 bases lay between the germline ends. Variable domain in full (rest from reference TRBV28 and TRBJ2-7): DVKVTQSSRYLVKRTGEKVFLECVQDMDHENMFWYRQDPGLGLRLIYFSYDVKMKEKGDIPEGYSVSREKKERFSLILESASTNQTSMYLCASSSPPTGTYEQYFGPGTRLTVT.

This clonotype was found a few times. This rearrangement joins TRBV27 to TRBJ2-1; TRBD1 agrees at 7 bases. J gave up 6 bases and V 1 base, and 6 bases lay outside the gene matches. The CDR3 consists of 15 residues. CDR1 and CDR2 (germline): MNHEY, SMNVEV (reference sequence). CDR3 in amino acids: CASSLLRTGGNEQFF. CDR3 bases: TGTGCCAGCAGTTTATTGCGGACAGGAGGCAATGAGCAGTTCTTC.

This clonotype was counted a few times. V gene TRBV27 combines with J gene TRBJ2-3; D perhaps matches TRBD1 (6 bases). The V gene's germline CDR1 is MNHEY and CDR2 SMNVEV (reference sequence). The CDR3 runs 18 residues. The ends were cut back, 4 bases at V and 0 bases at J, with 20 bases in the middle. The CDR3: CASSSSTGRSPSTDTQYF. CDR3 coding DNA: TGTGCCAGCAGTTCGAGCACAGGGCGATCCCCTAGCACAGATACGCAGTATTTT.

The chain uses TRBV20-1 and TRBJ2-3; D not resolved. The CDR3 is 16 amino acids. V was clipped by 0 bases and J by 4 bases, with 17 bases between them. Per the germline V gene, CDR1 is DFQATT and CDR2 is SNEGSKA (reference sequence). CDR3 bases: TGCAGTGCTAGAGAGCGAGGCTCCCCGAAGGCAGATACGCAGTATTTT. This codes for CSARERGSPKADTQYF.

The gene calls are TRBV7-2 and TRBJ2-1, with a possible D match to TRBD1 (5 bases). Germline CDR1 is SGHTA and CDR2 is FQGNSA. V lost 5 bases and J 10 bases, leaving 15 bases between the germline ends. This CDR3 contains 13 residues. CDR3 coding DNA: TGTGCCAGCAGCCCGGCCATAGCAGGGGAGCAGTTCTTC. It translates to CASSPAIAGEQFF.

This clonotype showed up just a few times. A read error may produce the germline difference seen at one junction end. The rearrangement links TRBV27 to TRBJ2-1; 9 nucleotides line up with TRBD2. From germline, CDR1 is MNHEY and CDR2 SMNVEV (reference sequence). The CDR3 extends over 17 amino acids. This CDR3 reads CASSLSSGLASHNEQFF. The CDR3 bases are TGTGCCAGCAGTTTATCTTCGGGACTAGCCTCCCACAATGAGCAGTTCTTC.

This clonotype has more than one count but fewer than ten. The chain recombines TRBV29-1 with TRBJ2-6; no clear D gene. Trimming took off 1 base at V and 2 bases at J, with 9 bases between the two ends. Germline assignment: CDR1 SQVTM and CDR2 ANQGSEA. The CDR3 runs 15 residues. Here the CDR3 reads CSVEGGSPGANVLTF. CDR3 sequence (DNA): TGCAGCGTTGAAGGCGGATCCCCTGGGGCCAACGTCCTGACTTTC.

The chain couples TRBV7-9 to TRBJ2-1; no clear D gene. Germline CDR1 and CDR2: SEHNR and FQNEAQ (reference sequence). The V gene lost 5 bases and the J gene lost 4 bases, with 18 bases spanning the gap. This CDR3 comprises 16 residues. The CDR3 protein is CASSPDEGRFYNEQFF. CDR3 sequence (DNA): TGTGCCAGCAGCCCCGATGAAGGCAGATTTTACAATGAGCAGTTCTTC.

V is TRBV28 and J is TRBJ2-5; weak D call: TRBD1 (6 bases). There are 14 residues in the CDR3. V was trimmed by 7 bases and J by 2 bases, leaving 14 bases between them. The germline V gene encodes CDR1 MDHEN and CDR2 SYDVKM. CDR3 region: CASTPWGLQETQYF. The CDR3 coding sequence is TGTGCCAGCACTCCCTGGGGGCTACAAGAGACCCAGTACTTC.

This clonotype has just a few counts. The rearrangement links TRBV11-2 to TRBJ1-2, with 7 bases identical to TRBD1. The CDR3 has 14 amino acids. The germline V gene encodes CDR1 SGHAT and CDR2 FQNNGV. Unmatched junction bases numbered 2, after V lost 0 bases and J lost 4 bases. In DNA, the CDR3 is TGTGCCAGCAGCTTAGAGACAGGGCCCTATGGCTACACCTTC. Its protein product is CASSLETGPYGYTF.